This is a list of T cell receptor beta chains from one sample in a study of blood T cell repertoires in COVID-19. Data came from immunoSEQ multiplex PCR; TCRdb stores just in-frame clones and leaves some out. The repertoire holds about 260,000 clones, approximately 84% seen once, with 8.6% in the top ten. The sample taken for sequencing was peripheral blood. All receptors come from a human donor in a cohort sampled during active COVID-19. Both conserved end residues are part of each CDR3. The D gene is left open where the match is weak. Some rows have no size entry. The others give once, few or many, or a class for an expanded clone.

v_call: TRBV9; d_call: TRBD2; clone_size: -; j_call: TRBJ2-1; cdr3_aa: CASSRQPGLAGNEQFF; cdr3_nt: TGTGCCAGCAGCAGGCAACCGGGACTAGCGGGGAATGAGCAGTTCTTC
v_call: TRBV2; d_call: -; clone_size: -; j_call: TRBJ1-4; cdr3_aa: CASSSRPGGGEKLFF; cdr3_nt: TGTGCCAGCAGTTCCCGACCGGGGGGTGGAGAAAAACTGTTTTTT
v_call: TRBV28; d_call: -; clone_size: -; j_call: TRBJ1-2; cdr3_aa: CASSFAGGGGLGGYTF; cdr3_nt: TGTGCCAGCAGTTTTGCGGGGGGCGGAGGGTTAGGTGGCTACACCTTC
v_call: TRBV19; d_call: -; clone_size: -; j_call: TRBJ2-7; cdr3_aa: CASSRTENYEQYF; cdr3_nt: TGTGCCAGTAGTCGGACAGAGAACTACGAGCAGTACTTC
v_call: TRBV20-1; d_call: -; clone_size: -; j_call: TRBJ1-2; cdr3_aa: CSVNSKNGYTF; cdr3_nt: TGCAGTGTTAACAGTAAGAATGGCTACACCTTC
v_call: TRBV3-1/TRBV3-2; d_call: -; clone_size: -; j_call: TRBJ2-7; cdr3_aa: CASSLQSGTGQYF; cdr3_nt: TGTGCCAGCAGCCTCCAGAGCGGGACAGGGCAGTACTTC
v_call: TRBV20-1; d_call: -; clone_size: -; j_call: TRBJ1-1; cdr3_aa: CSARGSGEAFF; cdr3_nt: TGCAGTGCTAGAGGGTCGGGTGAGGCTTTCTTT
v_call: TRBV6-2/TRBV6-3; d_call: -; clone_size: -; j_call: TRBJ1-2; cdr3_aa: CASSLGLGYTF; cdr3_nt: TGTGCCAGCAGTCTGGGGCTTGGCTACACCTTC
v_call: TRBV3-1/TRBV3-2; d_call: -; clone_size: -; j_call: TRBJ2-7; cdr3_aa: CASSGKGVSVAYEQYF; cdr3_nt: TGTGCCAGCAGTGGAAAAGGGGTTTCAGTTGCCTACGAGCAGTACTTC
v_call: TRBV7-9; d_call: TRBD1; clone_size: -; j_call: TRBJ2-3; cdr3_aa: CASSPRTGGGIWADTQYF; cdr3_nt: TGTGCCAGCAGCCCTCGGACAGGGGGCGGTATTTGGGCAGATACGCAGTATTTT
v_call: TRBV19; d_call: TRBD1; clone_size: -; j_call: TRBJ1-5; cdr3_aa: CASSNLPQGAQGEPQHF; cdr3_nt: TGTGCCAGTAGTAACCTACCCCAGGGGGCGCAAGGAGAGCCCCAGCATTTT
v_call: TRBV7-2; d_call: -; clone_size: -; j_call: TRBJ1-5; cdr3_aa: CASSLEARGIQPQHF; cdr3_nt: TGTGCCAGCAGCTTAGAGGCCAGGGGAATTCAGCCCCAGCATTTT
v_call: TRBV5-1; d_call: -; clone_size: few; j_call: TRBJ2-7; cdr3_aa: CASSPGNRDEQYF; cdr3_nt: TGCGCCAGCAGCCCGGGTAACCGGGACGAGCAGTACTTC
v_call: TRBV29-1; d_call: TRBD1; clone_size: once; j_call: TRBJ1-1; cdr3_aa: CSVATYRGVKEAFF; cdr3_nt: TGCAGCGTTGCGACATACAGGGGGGTAAAAGAGGCTTTCTTT
v_call: TRBV18; d_call: TRBD1; clone_size: -; j_call: TRBJ2-7; cdr3_aa: CASSPSGQGREQYF; cdr3_nt: TGTGCCAGCTCACCATCCGGACAGGGCAGAGAGCAGTACTTC
v_call: TRBV19; d_call: -; clone_size: few; j_call: TRBJ2-3; cdr3_aa: CASSIDQGTDTQYF; cdr3_nt: TGTGCCAGTAGTATAGATCAGGGTACAGATACGCAGTATTTT
v_call: TRBV4-2; d_call: TRBD2; clone_size: -; j_call: TRBJ2-7; cdr3_aa: CASSPGTSGTYEQYF; cdr3_nt: TGTGCCAGCAGCCCAGGGACTAGCGGTACCTACGAGCAGTACTTC
v_call: TRBV11-3; d_call: -; clone_size: -; j_call: TRBJ2-3; cdr3_aa: CASSQSYLQRKSGGDTQYF; cdr3_nt: TGTGCCAGCAGCCAAAGTTACCTCCAACGAAAGAGCGGAGGAGATACGCAGTATTTT
v_call: TRBV3-1/TRBV3-2; d_call: -; clone_size: -; j_call: TRBJ1-1; cdr3_aa: CASSQGRVNTEAFF; cdr3_nt: TGTGCCAGCAGCCAAGGACGGGTGAACACTGAAGCTTTCTTT
v_call: TRBV4-2; d_call: -; clone_size: -; j_call: TRBJ2-2; cdr3_aa: CASSLGTQNTGELFF; cdr3_nt: TGTGCCAGCAGCCTCGGGACACAGAATACCGGGGAGCTGTTTTTT
v_call: TRBV13; d_call: -; clone_size: -; j_call: TRBJ2-5; cdr3_aa: CASSLRVQETQYF; cdr3_nt: TGTGCCAGCAGCCTACGGGTCCAAGAGACCCAGTACTTC
v_call: TRBV18; d_call: TRBD2; clone_size: -; j_call: TRBJ2-7; cdr3_aa: CASSPTGTSGYEQYF; cdr3_nt: TGTGCCAGCTCACCAACCGGGACTAGCGGGTACGAGCAGTACTTC
v_call: TRBV19; d_call: -; clone_size: -; j_call: TRBJ1-2; cdr3_aa: CASSLSYLAGTREGYTF; cdr3_nt: TGTGCCAGTAGTCTTTCGTATTTAGCCGGGACCCGGGAGGGCTACACCTTC
v_call: TRBV5-8; d_call: -; clone_size: -; j_call: TRBJ1-1; cdr3_aa: CASSLGGRGQAFF; cdr3_nt: TGTGCCAGCAGCTTGGGGGGTCGGGGTCAAGCTTTCTTT
v_call: TRBV15; d_call: -; clone_size: -; j_call: TRBJ2-7; cdr3_aa: CATSRVPGRYEQYF; cdr3_nt: TGTGCCACCAGCAGAGTCCCAGGGCGCTACGAGCAGTACTTC
v_call: TRBV19; d_call: TRBD1; clone_size: -; j_call: TRBJ1-1; cdr3_aa: CASRRDRSNAEAFF; cdr3_nt: TGTGCCAGTAGGCGGGACAGGTCAAACGCTGAAGCTTTCTTT
v_call: TRBV7-9; d_call: TRBD1; clone_size: few; j_call: TRBJ2-1; cdr3_aa: CASSSTGTAHTAYNEQFF; cdr3_nt: TGTGCCAGCAGCTCTACCGGGACAGCCCACACGGCCTACAATGAGCAGTTCTTC
v_call: TRBV10-3; d_call: TRBD2; clone_size: once; j_call: TRBJ2-3; cdr3_aa: CAGAAGDSTDTQYF; cdr3_nt: TGTGCCGGGGCCGCGGGGGACAGCACAGATACGCAGTATTTT
v_call: TRBV7-9; d_call: TRBD1; clone_size: -; j_call: TRBJ1-2; cdr3_aa: CASSLFPQGANYGYTF; cdr3_nt: TGTGCCAGCAGCTTATTCCCGCAGGGGGCTAACTATGGCTACACCTTC
v_call: TRBV4-3; d_call: -; clone_size: -; j_call: TRBJ2-7; cdr3_aa: CASSPHLSGEQYF; cdr3_nt: TGCGCCAGCAGCCCTCATCTTTCCGGCGAGCAGTACTTC
v_call: TRBV18; d_call: -; clone_size: -; j_call: TRBJ1-4; cdr3_aa: CASSIDRNEKLFF; cdr3_nt: TGTGCCAGCTCAATCGACAGGAATGAAAAACTGTTTTTT
v_call: TRBV2; d_call: TRBD1; clone_size: -; j_call: TRBJ2-1; cdr3_aa: CASGGGTGPFYSYNEQFF; cdr3_nt: TGTGCCAGCGGCGGCGGGACAGGGCCCTTTTACTCCTACAATGAGCAGTTCTTC
v_call: TRBV11-2; d_call: -; clone_size: -; j_call: TRBJ1-4; cdr3_aa: CASSLRRREGEKLFF; cdr3_nt: TGTGCCAGCAGCTTAAGGAGGCGGGAGGGTGAAAAACTGTTTTTT
v_call: TRBV27; d_call: TRBD1; clone_size: -; j_call: TRBJ2-4; cdr3_aa: CASSQRQTGAPKNIQYF; cdr3_nt: TGTGCCAGCAGTCAAAGACAGACAGGGGCCCCTAAAAACATTCAGTACTTC
v_call: TRBV1; d_call: -; clone_size: -; j_call: TRBJ2-1; cdr3_aa: CTSSEGRSSYNEQFF; cdr3_nt: TGCACCAGCAGCGAAGGTAGAAGCTCCTACAATGAGCAGTTCTTC
v_call: TRBV5-1; d_call: -; clone_size: -; j_call: TRBJ1-3; cdr3_aa: CASSFTGNTIYF; cdr3_nt: TGCGCCAGCAGCTTTACAGGAAACACCATATATTTT
v_call: TRBV7-9; d_call: TRBD2; clone_size: -; j_call: TRBJ2-1; cdr3_aa: CASSLGLAGASGTYNEQFF; cdr3_nt: TGTGCCAGCAGCCTAGGACTAGCGGGGGCCAGCGGAACCTACAATGAGCAGTTCTTC
v_call: TRBV18; d_call: TRBD1; clone_size: -; j_call: TRBJ2-7; cdr3_aa: CASSLGTGTPYEQYF; cdr3_nt: TGTGCCAGCTCACTCGGGACAGGGACCCCCTACGAGCAGTACTTC
v_call: TRBV6-6; d_call: -; clone_size: -; j_call: TRBJ2-7; cdr3_aa: CASSLSGTISSYEQYF; cdr3_nt: TGTGCCAGCAGCCTTTCCGGGACAATAAGCTCCTACGAGCAGTACTTC
v_call: TRBV18; d_call: -; clone_size: -; j_call: TRBJ2-7; cdr3_aa: CASSAAGGLAYEQYF; cdr3_nt: TGTGCCAGCTCGGCGGCAGGAGGGTTAGCCTACGAGCAGTACTTC
v_call: TRBV4-1; d_call: TRBD1; clone_size: -; j_call: TRBJ2-7; cdr3_aa: CASSQTLGGTGDQEQYF; cdr3_nt: TGCGCCAGCAGCCAGACTTTAGGGGGGACAGGGGACCAGGAGCAGTACTTC
v_call: TRBV18; d_call: TRBD2; clone_size: -; j_call: TRBJ2-1; cdr3_aa: CASSPTSGNPNEQFF; cdr3_nt: TGTGCCAGCTCACCGACTAGCGGAAACCCCAATGAGCAGTTCTTC
v_call: TRBV27; d_call: TRBD1; clone_size: -; j_call: TRBJ1-2; cdr3_aa: CASRPGQGINYGYTF; cdr3_nt: TGTGCCAGCAGGCCCGGACAGGGGATAAACTATGGCTACACCTTC
v_call: TRBV7-6; d_call: TRBD1; clone_size: -; j_call: TRBJ2-5; cdr3_aa: CASSLTGTGGLETQYF; cdr3_nt: TGTGCCAGCAGTCTCACCGGGACAGGAGGGCTGGAGACCCAGTACTTC
v_call: TRBV19; d_call: TRBD2; clone_size: -; j_call: TRBJ2-3; cdr3_aa: CASTRTSGEADTQYF; cdr3_nt: TGTGCCAGTACCCGGACTAGCGGAGAAGCAGATACGCAGTATTTT
v_call: TRBV27; d_call: TRBD2; clone_size: -; j_call: TRBJ2-2; cdr3_aa: CASRPGQRASGRTGELFF; cdr3_nt: TGTGCCAGCAGGCCGGGACAGAGGGCTAGCGGGAGGACCGGGGAGCTGTTTTTT
v_call: TRBV6-5; d_call: -; clone_size: -; j_call: TRBJ1-2; cdr3_aa: CASSTDYGYTF; cdr3_nt: TGTGCCAGCTCAACTGATTATGGCTACACCTTC
v_call: TRBV19; d_call: TRBD2; clone_size: -; j_call: TRBJ2-1; cdr3_aa: CASSGVAGGDEQFF; cdr3_nt: TGTGCCAGTAGTGGGGTAGCGGGAGGCGATGAGCAGTTCTTC
v_call: TRBV19; d_call: -; clone_size: -; j_call: TRBJ2-5; cdr3_aa: CASSWRDSYQETQYF; cdr3_nt: TGTGCCAGTAGCTGGCGGGACAGCTACCAAGAGACCCAGTACTTC
v_call: TRBV10-1; d_call: -; clone_size: once; j_call: TRBJ2-3; cdr3_aa: CASSPQGSTTDTQYF; cdr3_nt: TGCGCCAGCAGTCCCCAGGGCTCAACAACAGATACGCAGTATTTT
v_call: TRBV19; d_call: TRBD1; clone_size: -; j_call: TRBJ1-5; cdr3_aa: CASSRGLTGGFQPQHF; cdr3_nt: TGTGCCAGTAGTAGGGGTTTGACAGGGGGCTTTCAGCCCCAGCATTTT
v_call: TRBV24-1; d_call: -; clone_size: -; j_call: TRBJ1-2; cdr3_aa: CATSDLLQGHRLTMSYTF; cdr3_nt: TGTGCCACCAGTGATTTGCTGCAGGGGCATCGGTTAACTATGAGCTACACCTTC
v_call: TRBV24-1; d_call: TRBD1; clone_size: -; j_call: TRBJ2-5; cdr3_aa: CATSDLRGQVGQETQYF; cdr3_nt: TGTGCCACCAGTGATTTGCGGGGACAGGTGGGCCAAGAGACCCAGTACTTC
v_call: TRBV5-1; d_call: -; clone_size: -; j_call: TRBJ2-7; cdr3_aa: CASSSNAPKPYEQYF; cdr3_nt: TGCGCCAGCAGCTCGAACGCGCCGAAACCCTACGAGCAGTACTTC
v_call: TRBV5-6; d_call: -; clone_size: -; j_call: TRBJ2-7; cdr3_aa: CASTVLDEQYF; cdr3_nt: TGTGCCAGCACCGTTCTCGACGAGCAGTACTTC
v_call: TRBV28; d_call: -; clone_size: -; j_call: TRBJ1-3; cdr3_aa: CASREGGPGNTIYF; cdr3_nt: TGTGCCAGCAGGGAAGGGGGTCCTGGAAACACCATATATTTT
v_call: TRBV4-1; d_call: TRBD1; clone_size: few; j_call: TRBJ2-2; cdr3_aa: CASSQDLAGGFRGELFF; cdr3_nt: TGCGCCAGCAGCCAAGATCTGGCAGGGGGATTTCGCGGGGAGCTGTTTTTT